The 13 T cell receptor beta chains presented below share a single source sample, sequenced in a study of T cells in localized non-small cell lung cancer. This table comes from immunoSEQ multiplex PCR, and its TCRdb copy is limited to in-frame clones, with some not included. The data hold 86,000 or so clones, with about four fifths observed a single time. Material: peripheral blood, obtained before any cancer treatment. The origin of the receptors is a man aged 40 to 70 with stage I lung adenocarcinoma.

The chain links TRBV25-1 to TRBJ1-2; TRBD1 might be the D (5 bases). The length of the CDR3 is 17 residues. Trimming stripped 5 bases from V and 0 bases from J, with 19 bases between. Germline V gene data show CDR1 as MGHDK and CDR2 as SYGVNS. The CDR3 is CASSPSDGGSANYGYTF. The CDR3 DNA reads TGTGCCAGCAGTCCCTCGGACGGGGGGTCCGCTAACTATGGCTACACCTTC.

V and J are TRBV7-2 and TRBJ2-7; 9 bases align to TRBD1. This CDR3 comprises 17 residues. Germline V gene sequence: CDR1 SGHTA, CDR2 FQGNSA. Germline trimming cut 1 base from V and 4 bases from J; bases unmatched to any gene: 11. CDR3 in DNA: TGTGCCAGCAGCTTAGGCAGGCCAGGACAGGGGCTATACGAGCAGTACTTC. Its translation is CASSLGRPGQGLYEQYF.

The chain joins TRBV6-1 to TRBJ1-1, with 9 bases matching TRBD1. The CDR3 runs to 14 residues. Looked up from germline, CDR1 is MNHNS and CDR2 is SASEGT. The J segment lost 4 bases and the V segment lost 7 bases, leaving 7 bases of the junction unmatched. CDR3 DNA sequence: TGTGCCAGCATTGATGGGACAGGGAGCACTGAAGCTTTCTTT. Its protein product is CASIDGTGSTEAFF.

V gene TRBV30 combines with J gene TRBJ1-4, with D perhaps matching TRBD1 (6 bases). The CDR3 has 13 residues. Trimming pared 4 bases from V and 8 bases from J, leaving 14 bases between. Germline V CDR1 and CDR2: GTSNPN, SVGIG (reference sequence). This CDR3 reads CAWMDSWGEKLFF. Here the CDR3 DNA reads TGTGCCTGGATGGACAGCTGGGGGGAAAAACTGTTTTTT.

The gene calls are TRBV7-3 and TRBJ2-5; 7 bases match TRBD1. With 1 base clipped from V and 1 base from J, the junction kept 3 bases outside the gene matches. Germline V lookup: CDR1 SGHTA, CDR2 FQGTGA. The CDR3 is made up of 15 amino acids. The chain's CDR3 is CASSLNPGGQETQYF. CDR3 DNA sequence: TGTGCCAGCAGCTTAAACCCAGGGGGCCAAGAGACCCAGTACTTC.

The DNA of the CDR3 is TGTGCCAGCAGCTTGCGGGAGTACAATGAGCAGTTCTTC. Protein: CASSLREYNEQFF. The V call is TRBV7-3, the J call TRBJ2-1; 7 bases are a match to TRBD2. The trim removed 3 bases at V and 4 bases at J, leaving 0 bases unmatched. CDR1 is SGHTA, CDR2 FQGTGA, per germline. The CDR3 extends over 13 amino acids.

CDR3 protein: CASSSGGAKSNQPQHF. Written as DNA, the CDR3 is TGTGCCAGCAGCTCCGGGGGCGCAAAGAGCAATCAGCCCCAGCATTTT. The genes are TRBV7-2 and TRBJ1-5; D perhaps matches TRBD1 (6 bases). The CDR3 is made up of 16 amino acids. V gave up 4 bases and J gave up 1 base, with 14 bases separating them. Germline CDR1 reads SGHTA; CDR2 reads FQGNSA.

This sequence joins TRBV6-5 and TRBJ2-6; D gene unclear. Looked up from germline, CDR1 is MNHEY and CDR2 is SVGAGI. The germline V and J ends were trimmed by 5 bases and 0 bases, with 8 bases remaining between them. The CDR3 has 15 amino acids. CDR3 nucleotides: TGTGCCAGCAGTCCGATTACCTCTGGGGCCAACGTCCTGACTTTC. Protein: CASSPITSGANVLTF.

The CDR3 DNA reads as TGTGCCAGCAGTTTCAGGGCGTCCTACGAGCAGTACTTC. This translates into CASSFRASYEQYF. The chain recombines TRBV6-6 with TRBJ2-7, with D tentatively TRBD1 (5 bases). Trimming took off 4 bases at V and 1 base at J, with 8 bases between the two ends. In germline, CDR1 is MNHNY, CDR2 SVGAGI (reference sequence). This CDR3 has 13 amino acids.

The chain carries TRBV30 and TRBJ1-3; the D is unclear. Germline V CDR1 and CDR2: GTSNPN, SVGIG (reference sequence). The CDR3 length is 13 residues. Trimming shortened V by 0 bases and J by 0 bases, and 3 bases separated the two germline ends. The CDR3 here is CAWSVHSGNTIYF. CDR3 coding DNA: TGTGCCTGGAGTGTTCACTCTGGAAACACCATATATTTT.

A few counts support this clone. V usage is TRBV7-2 and J usage is TRBJ1-6; D call uncertain. V was trimmed by 6 bases and J by 7 bases, leaving 10 bases between them. There are 13 residues in the CDR3. From germline, CDR1 is SGHTA and CDR2 FQGNSA. CDR3 region: CASRHYTNSPLHF. CDR3 nucleotides: TGTGCCAGCAGGCACTACACCAATTCACCCCTCCACTTT. The entire variable domain, with the rest obtained from reference TRBV7-2 and TRBJ1-6, is as follows: GAGVSQSPSNKVTEKGKDVELRCDPISGHTALYWYRQSLGQGLEFLIYFQGNSAPDKSGLPSDRFSAERTGGSVSTLTIQRTQQEDSAVYLCASRHYTNSPLHFGNGTRLTVT.

The J gene is TRBJ2-1, the V gene TRBV30; TRBD2 is a possible D gene (6 bases). V lost 2 bases to trimming and J lost 4 bases, with 9 bases between them. The CDR3 spans 13 residues. Germline CDR1 and CDR2: GTSNPN and SVGIG (reference sequence). The CDR3: CAWSSGEYNEQFF. The CDR3, as DNA: TGTGCCTGGAGTTCGGGAGAGTACAATGAGCAGTTCTTC.

The rearrangement uses TRBV11-2 and TRBJ2-3, with 11 bases matching TRBD2. V was pared by 5 bases and J by 4 bases, with 8 bases of the junction left unmatched. CDR1 is SGHAT, CDR2 FQNNGV, per germline. This CDR3 is 16 amino acids long. The CDR3 region is CASSLLAGGSSDTQYF. As DNA, the CDR3 is TGTGCCAGCAGCCTCCTAGCGGGGGGATCGTCAGATACGCAGTATTTT.